This entry is about one T cell receptor beta chain. Its antigen remains unknown. Use of 60 Vbeta and 13 Jbeta primers characterized the PCR. Sequenced by immunoSEQ multiplex PCR; TCRdb stores in-frame clones only, minus some. The sample includes over 110,000 clones, 82% of them seen just once. Trimming shortened V by 4 bases and J by 1 base, and 13 bases separated the two germline ends. The CDR3 loop spans 15 amino acids. This specimen comes from a study of cytomegalovirus exposure and HLA in healthy donors. Study results and limitations: The presence/absence work took it that sequencing depth was about the same across donors. In an earlier analysis, productive rearrangement rates for most beta V segments clustered near 87% or 30%. TCR beta chains associated with HLA were, in a later analysis, more clonally expanded than equally common others.

The clonotype originates from a male donor in good health and CMV-seronegative. Input material: PBMCs. V usage is TRBV23-1 and J usage is TRBJ1-1; D perhaps matches TRBD1 (5 bases). TRBV23-1 counts as an open reading frame of uncertain function. Written as DNA, the CDR3 is TGCGCCAGCAGTCGGAAGGGGTTGGAGAACACTGAAGCTTTCTTT. This sequence encodes CASSRKGLENTEAFF.